Listed below are T cell receptor beta chains from one sample, sequenced in a study of Graves' ophthalmopathy and Graves' hyperthyroidism. TCRdb ran MiXCR on the multiplex PCR reads and lists one entry per CDR3 protein. This table has hundreds of thousands of distinct CDR3 sequences, roughly 21% appearing once. The material sequenced was peripheral blood. Source of these receptors: a woman aged 45-60 years with Graves' ophthalmopathy. The conserved cysteine and the conserved F or W are not part of the CDR3 here. The order of the fields is CDR3 length, J gene, V gene, CDR3 protein.

14 | TRBJ1-6 | TRBV28 | ASSPSTGEGNSPLH
15 | TRBJ2-6 | TRBV13 | ASSLGGQTSGANVLT
12 | TRBJ1-2 | TRBV24-1 | ATSDSRQDYGYT
12 | TRBJ2-2 | TRBV4-2 | ASSQDLVTGELF
14 | TRBJ2-7 | TRBV7-6 | ASSLSGTSPFYEQY
13 | TRBJ1-2 | TRBV5-4 | ASSPQTGTFYGYT
10 | TRBJ1-1 | TRBV20-1 | SASSTNTEAF
13 | TRBJ2-7 | TRBV7-3 | ASSLRGDGTYEQY
12 | TRBJ1-1 | TRBV18 | ASSPPVKNTEAF
13 | TRBJ2-5 | TRBV12-3/TRBV12-4 | ASSPIDSYQETQY
14 | TRBJ2-4 | TRBV19 | ASSIMGYSGVDIQY
9 | TRBJ2-7 | TRBV28 | ASKGAFEQY
11 | TRBJ1-2 | TRBV10-3 | ATFSGAVAGYT
12 | TRBJ2-7 | TRBV4-1 | ASSLSQGPYEQY
15 | TRBJ1-1 | TRBV10-3 | AISDRVGGRMNTEAF
13 | TRBJ1-2 | TRBV6-2/TRBV6-3 | ASSYSTGRSYGYT
16 | TRBJ1-1 | TRBV28 | ASSLSFAQGGMNTEAF
11 | TRBJ1-2 | TRBV27 | ASSFIGSYGYT
11 | TRBJ1-5 | TRBV28 | ASSLGTPGNQH
11 | TRBJ1-2 | TRBV6-5 | ASSYDQQYGYT
12 | TRBJ2-7 | TRBV6-5 | ASSYGGRGYEQY
16 | TRBJ2-6 | TRBV10-3 | AISVQQVLYSGANVLT
9 | TRBJ2-5 | TRBV6-1 | ASSRVETQY
10 | TRBJ2-5 | TRBV19 | ASRGEPETQY
9 | TRBJ1-1 | TRBV30 | AWRRDTEAF
11 | TRBJ2-5 | TRBV28 | ASRLQGGETQY
17 | TRBJ1-3 | TRBV11-2 | ASSFYFLGGPFSGNTIY
11 | TRBJ2-2 | TRBV5-1 | ASSLDGTGELF
10 | TRBJ2-5 | TRBV2 | ASSLRGETQY
13 | TRBJ2-7 | TRBV5-5 | ASSQGLADSYEQY
11 | TRBJ2-5 | TRBV3-1 | ASSPRTEETQY
12 | TRBJ2-7 | TRBV9 | ASSVSYRGGEQY
13 | TRBJ2-7 | TRBV5-1 | ASSSSLLTGSEQY
11 | TRBJ2-7 | TRBV4-1 | ASSNDRGYEQY
15 | TRBJ2-2 | TRBV11-2 | ASSLGFAGTNTGELF
11 | TRBJ2-2 | TRBV20-1 | SYQRESAGELF
14 | TRBJ1-1 | TRBV5-6 | AISLVAASPTREAF
13 | TRBJ2-5 | TRBV7-2 | ASSLVAGVIETQY
11 | TRBJ2-7 | TRBV30 | AWSSGRFNEQY
12 | TRBJ1-5 | TRBV19 | ASSIDRVIQPQH
10 | TRBJ2-5 | TRBV20-1 | SANRGWETQY
11 | TRBJ1-5 | TRBV19 | ASNPPGDQPQH
14 | TRBJ1-5 | TRBV12-3/TRBV12-4 | ASSSFIRGALQPQH
12 | TRBJ2-5 | TRBV10-3 | AISEGRGTKTQY
9 | TRBJ1-2 | TRBV10-3 | ATRDRVGYT
14 | TRBJ2-2 | TRBV19 | ASTRYGASNTGELF
11 | TRBJ2-5 | TRBV2 | ASSTTSAETQY
12 | TRBJ2-5 | TRBV6-5 | ASSYSRGPETQY
10 | TRBJ1-2 | TRBV6-2/TRBV6-3 | ASSFSRSGYT
12 | TRBJ2-7 | TRBV4-1 | ASSQEEGNTEQY
14 | TRBJ2-2 | TRBV5-1 | ASSLAISRNTGELF
12 | TRBJ2-5 | TRBV12-5 | ASGNDRSPETQY
13 | TRBJ1-2 | TRBV28 | ASSLGGAKADGYT
11 | TRBJ2-7 | TRBV29-1 | SVLSQGAYEQY
10 | TRBJ1-1 | TRBV29-1 | SATDGNTEAF
12 | TRBJ1-1 | TRBV12-3/TRBV12-4 | ASTLAGGGGEAF
13 | TRBJ2-7 | TRBV6-5 | ASSYLQRGSYEQY